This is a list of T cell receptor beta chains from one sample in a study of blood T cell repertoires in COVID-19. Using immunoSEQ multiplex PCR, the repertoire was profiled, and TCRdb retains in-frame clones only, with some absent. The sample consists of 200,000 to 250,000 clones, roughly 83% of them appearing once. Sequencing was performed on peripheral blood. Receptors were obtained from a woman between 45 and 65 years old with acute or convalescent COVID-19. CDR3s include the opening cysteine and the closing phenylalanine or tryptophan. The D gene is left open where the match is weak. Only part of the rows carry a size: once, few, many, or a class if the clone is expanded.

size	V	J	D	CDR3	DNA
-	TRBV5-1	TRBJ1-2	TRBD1	CASSLGQGGLGYTF	TGCGCCAGCAGCTTGGGACAGGGGGGTCTTGGCTACACCTTC
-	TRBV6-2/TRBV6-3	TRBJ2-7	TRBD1	CASSPRTGVEQYF	TGTGCCAGCAGCCCCAGAACAGGGGTCGAGCAGTACTTC
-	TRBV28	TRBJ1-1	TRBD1	CASSLFEGAGAEAFF	TGTGCCAGCAGTTTATTCGAGGGGGCAGGGGCTGAAGCTTTCTTT
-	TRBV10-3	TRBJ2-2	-	CAISLLGDTGELFF	TGTGCCATCAGTCTACTCGGGGACACCGGGGAGCTGTTTTTT
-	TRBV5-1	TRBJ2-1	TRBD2	CASSVLAGGLNEQFF	TGCGCCAGCAGCGTATTAGCGGGGGGGCTGAATGAGCAGTTCTTC
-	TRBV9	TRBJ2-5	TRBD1	CASSVGNRGETQYF	TGTGCCAGCAGCGTAGGAAACAGGGGAGAGACCCAGTACTTC
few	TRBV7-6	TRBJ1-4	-	CASSLDGGGHEKLFF	TGTGCCAGCAGCTTAGATGGAGGTGGCCATGAAAAACTGTTTTTT
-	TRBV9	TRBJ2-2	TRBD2	CASSPHPSGTSGRAGELFF	TGTGCCAGCAGCCCACATCCCTCGGGGACTAGCGGGAGGGCCGGGGAGCTGTTTTTT
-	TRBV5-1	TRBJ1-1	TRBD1	CASSLDRGTEAFF	TGCGCCAGCAGCTTGGACAGGGGCACTGAAGCTTTCTTT
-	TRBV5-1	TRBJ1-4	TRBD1	CASSLQTGGEEKLFF	TGCGCCAGCAGCCTACAAACAGGGGGCGAGGAAAAACTGTTTTTT
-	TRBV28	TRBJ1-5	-	CASSLLTNQPQHF	TGTGCCAGCAGTTTACTGACAAATCAGCCCCAGCATTTT
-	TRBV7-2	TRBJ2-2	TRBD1	CASSLATGADTGELFF	TGTGCCAGCAGCTTAGCGACAGGGGCGGACACCGGGGAGCTGTTTTTT
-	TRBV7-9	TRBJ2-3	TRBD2	CASRLGLADGESSTDTQYF	TGTGCCAGCAGGTTAGGACTAGCGGATGGTGAAAGTAGCACAGATACGCAGTATTTT
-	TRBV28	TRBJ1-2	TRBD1	CASSFWDRVGGYTF	TGTGCCAGCAGTTTTTGGGACAGGGTAGGTGGCTACACCTTC
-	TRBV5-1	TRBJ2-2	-	CASSFGETGELFF	TGCGCCAGCAGCTTCGGGGAAACCGGGGAGCTGTTTTTT
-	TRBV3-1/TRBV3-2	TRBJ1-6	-	CASSQEQQNSPLHF	TGTGCCAGCAGCCAAGAACAGCAAAATTCACCCCTCCACTTT
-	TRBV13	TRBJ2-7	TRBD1	CASSSGQGAPYEQYF	TGTGCCAGCAGCTCCGGACAGGGGGCCCCCTACGAGCAGTACTTC
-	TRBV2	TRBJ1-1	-	CASSAQGQVGTEAFF	TGTGCCAGCAGTGCCCAGGGGCAAGTCGGCACTGAAGCTTTCTTT
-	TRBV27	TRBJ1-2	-	CASSLNALAGPYGYTF	TGTGCCAGCAGTTTAAATGCCCTGGCGGGACCGTATGGCTACACCTTC
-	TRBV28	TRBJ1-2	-	CASSSTGNYGYTF	TGTGCCAGCAGTTCCACAGGGAACTATGGCTACACCTTC
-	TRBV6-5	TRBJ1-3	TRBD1	CASSRTGSGNTIYF	TGTGCCAGCAGCCGGACAGGCTCTGGAAACACCATATATTTT
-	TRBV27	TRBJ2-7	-	CASSFGPNYEQYF	TGTGCCAGCAGCTTCGGTCCAAACTACGAGCAGTACTTC
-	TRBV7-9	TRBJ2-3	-	CASSSPRGFADTQYF	TGTGCCAGCAGCTCGCCTAGGGGTTTCGCAGATACGCAGTATTTT
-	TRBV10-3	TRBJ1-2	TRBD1	CAISESRQGALDGYTF	TGTGCCATCAGTGAGTCGAGGCAGGGGGCACTCGATGGCTACACCTTC
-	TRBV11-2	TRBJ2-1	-	CASSLLAAGGIGDEQFF	TGTGCCAGCAGCTTACTGGCCGCAGGGGGGATCGGGGATGAGCAGTTCTTC
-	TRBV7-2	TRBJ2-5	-	CASSLNSNQETQYF	TGTGCCAGCAGTTTAAACAGCAACCAAGAGACCCAGTACTTC
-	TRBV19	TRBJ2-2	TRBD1	CASSRQGVHTGELFF	TGTGCCAGTAGTAGACAGGGGGTACACACCGGGGAGCTGTTTTTT
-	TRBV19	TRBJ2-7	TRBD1	CASSIEDRDIYEQYF	TGTGCCAGTAGTATTGAGGACAGGGACATCTACGAGCAGTACTTC
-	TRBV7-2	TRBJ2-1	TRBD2	CASSLRTSGLSYNEQFF	TGTGCCAGCAGCCTCCGGACTAGCGGTCTTTCCTACAATGAGCAGTTCTTC
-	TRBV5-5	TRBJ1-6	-	CASSLTFGRGDSPLHF	TGTGCCAGCAGCTTGACGTTTGGGAGGGGCGATTCACCCCTCCACTTT
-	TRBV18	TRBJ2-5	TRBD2	CASSPGTSGRGETQYF	TGTGCCAGCTCACCGGGGACTAGCGGGAGAGGAGAGACCCAGTACTTC
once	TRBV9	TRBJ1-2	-	CASSVAGVNYGYTF	TGTGCCAGCAGCGTAGCGGGGGTGAACTATGGCTACACCTTC